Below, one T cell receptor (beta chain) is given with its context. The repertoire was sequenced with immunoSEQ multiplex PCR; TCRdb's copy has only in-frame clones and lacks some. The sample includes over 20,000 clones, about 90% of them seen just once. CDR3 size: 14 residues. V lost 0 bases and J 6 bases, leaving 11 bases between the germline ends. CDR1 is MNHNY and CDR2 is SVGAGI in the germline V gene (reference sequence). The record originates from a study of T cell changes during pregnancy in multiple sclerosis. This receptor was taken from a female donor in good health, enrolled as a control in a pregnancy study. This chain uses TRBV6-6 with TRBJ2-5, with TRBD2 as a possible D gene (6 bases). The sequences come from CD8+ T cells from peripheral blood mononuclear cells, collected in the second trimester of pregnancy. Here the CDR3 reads CASSYSGEVKTQYF. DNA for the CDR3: TGTGCCAGCAGTTACTCAGGGGAGGTGAAGACCCAGTACTTC.